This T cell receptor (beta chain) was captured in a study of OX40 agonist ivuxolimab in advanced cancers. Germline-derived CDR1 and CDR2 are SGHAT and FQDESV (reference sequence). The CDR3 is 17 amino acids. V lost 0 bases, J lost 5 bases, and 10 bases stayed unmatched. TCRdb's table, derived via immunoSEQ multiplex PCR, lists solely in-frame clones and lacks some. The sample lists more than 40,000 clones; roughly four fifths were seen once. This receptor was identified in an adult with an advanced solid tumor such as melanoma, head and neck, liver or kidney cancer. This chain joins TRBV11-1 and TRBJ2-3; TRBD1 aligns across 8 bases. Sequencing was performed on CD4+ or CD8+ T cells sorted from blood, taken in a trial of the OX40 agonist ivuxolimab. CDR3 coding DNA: TGTGCCAGCAGCTTAGCGGCGGTGGCACAGGGGGAAGATACGCAGTATTTT. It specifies CASSLAAVAQGEDTQYF.